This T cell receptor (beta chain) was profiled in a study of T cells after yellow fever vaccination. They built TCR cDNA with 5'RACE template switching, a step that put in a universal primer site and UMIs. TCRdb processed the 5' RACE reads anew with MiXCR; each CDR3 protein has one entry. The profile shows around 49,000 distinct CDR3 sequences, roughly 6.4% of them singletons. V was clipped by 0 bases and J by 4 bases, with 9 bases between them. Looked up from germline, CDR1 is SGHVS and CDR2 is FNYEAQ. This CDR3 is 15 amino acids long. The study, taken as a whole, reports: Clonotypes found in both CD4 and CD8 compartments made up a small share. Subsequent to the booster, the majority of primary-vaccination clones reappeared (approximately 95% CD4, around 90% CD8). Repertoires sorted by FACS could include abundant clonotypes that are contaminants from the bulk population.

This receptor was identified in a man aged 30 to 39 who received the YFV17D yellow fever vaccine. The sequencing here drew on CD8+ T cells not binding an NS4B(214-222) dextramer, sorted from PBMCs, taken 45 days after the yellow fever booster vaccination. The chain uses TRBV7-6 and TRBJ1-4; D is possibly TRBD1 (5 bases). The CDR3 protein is CASSLAGPYNEKLFF. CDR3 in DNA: TGTGCCAGCAGCTTAGCGGGACCCTATAATGAAAAACTGTTTTTT. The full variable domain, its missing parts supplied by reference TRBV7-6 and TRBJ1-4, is GAGVSQSPRYKVTKRGQDVALRCDPISGHVSLYWYRQALGQGPEFLTYFNYEAQQDKSGLPNDRFSAERPEGSISTLTIQRTEQRDSAMYRCASSLAGPYNEKLFFGSGTQLSVL.